One and the same sample provided the 5 T cell receptor beta chains below, sequenced in a study of blood T cell repertoires in COVID-19. Generated by immunoSEQ multiplex PCR, the TCRdb table keeps only in-frame clones and is missing some. The sample shows just under 65,000 clones, around 82% of them seen only once. Sequenced: peripheral blood. The source is a man aged 55 to 70 with COVID-19, enrolled during active disease.

This clone has more than one count but fewer than ten. J is TRBJ2-3 and V is TRBV3-1 (or the pseudogene TRBV3-2); D ambiguous. CDR3 length equals 13 residues. The V and J ends lost 0 bases and 3 bases respectively, with 4 bases between them. Germline CDR1 LGHDT, CDR2 YNNKEL (reference sequence). The CDR3 loop reads CASSQEATDTQYF. In nucleotides, the CDR3 is TGTGCCAGCAGCCAAGAAGCGACAGATACGCAGTATTTT.

This chain joins TRBV6-5 and TRBJ1-2; 10 bases line up with TRBD1. This CDR3 is built from 13 residues. J gave up 5 bases and V 7 bases, and 4 bases lay outside the gene matches. Germline V CDR1 and CDR2: MNHEY, SVGAGI. The DNA for the CDR3 is TGTGCCAGCACCCTGGGACAGGGGTATGGCTACACCTTC. Translation: CASTLGQGYGYTF.

This chain joins TRBV9 and TRBJ1-1; D possibly corresponds to TRBD1 (5 bases). Trimming shortened V by 0 bases and J by 2 bases, and 11 bases separated the two germline ends. CDR1 and CDR2 from the germline V gene are SGDLS and YYNGEE. The CDR3 consists of 15 residues. The CDR3 DNA reads as TGTGCCAGCAGCGTAGACGTAGGGGTAAACACTGAAGCTTTCTTT. Amino acids: CASSVDVGVNTEAFF.

This chain connects TRBV19 to TRBJ2-3; a weak D match, TRBD2 (6 bases). Trimming removed 10 bases from V and 1 base from J, with 15 bases in between. CDR3 size: 14 residues. Germline CDR1 is LNHDA and CDR2 is SQIVND (reference sequence). Here the CDR3 reads CATSQKRGTDTQYF. In nucleotides, the CDR3 is TGTGCCACGTCCCAGAAGCGGGGCACAGATACGCAGTATTTT.

The V gene is TRBV11-2, the J gene TRBJ1-2; D gene ambiguous. CDR1 and CDR2 (germline): SGHAT, FQNNGV. V was cut by 3 bases and J by 4 bases, with 12 bases left in between. The CDR3 runs to 14 residues. The CDR3 reads CASSFSHGGYGYTF. CDR3 sequence (DNA): TGTGCCAGCAGCTTCTCCCATGGAGGCTATGGCTACACCTTC.